Below, 11 T cell receptor beta chains from the same sample are listed, as sequenced in a study of blood T cell repertoires in COVID-19. Data came from immunoSEQ multiplex PCR; TCRdb stores just in-frame clones and leaves some out. The sample carries some 140,000 clones, approximately 79% recorded once. The sequenced material came from peripheral blood. These receptors were taken from a man aged 55 to 69 with acute or convalescent COVID-19.

This clone was detected a few times. This chain joins TRBV7-8 and TRBJ1-5; 7 bases match TRBD1. The CDR3 spans 14 residues. V lost 5 bases and J lost 2; bases outside the gene matches: 3. Germline CDR1 reads SGHVS; CDR2 reads FQNEAQ. The CDR3 loop reads CASSPGQGNQPQHF. CDR3 in DNA: TGTGCCAGCAGCCCAGGACAGGGCAATCAGCCCCAGCATTTT.

This clone was picked up a small number of times. The chain has TRBV18 and TRBJ2-2; D possibly corresponds to TRBD1 (5 bases). This CDR3 has 15 amino acids. Trimming stripped 5 bases from V and 1 base from J, with 11 bases between. CDR1 and CDR2 from the germline V gene are KGHSH and LQKENI. CDR3 sequence (DNA): TGTGCCAGCTCATCCCTGGACATGAACACCGGGGAGCTGTTTTTT. Protein: CASSSLDMNTGELFF.

The chain combines TRBV7-9 with TRBJ2-7; tentative D call: TRBD1 (5 bases). Per germline, CDR1 SEHNR and CDR2 FQNEAQ (reference sequence). CDR3 length: 13 residues. Trimming left V 2 bases short and J 4 bases short, with 9 bases between. The CDR3 loop reads CASSLPPGYEQYF. DNA for the CDR3: TGTGCCAGCAGCTTACCCCCAGGGTACGAGCAGTACTTC. Full variable domain (remainder filled in from reference TRBV7-9 and TRBJ2-7): DTGVSQNPRHKITKRGQNVTFRCDPISEHNRLYWYRQTLGQGPEFLTYFQNEAQLEKSRLLSDRFSAERPKGSFSTLEIQRTEQGDSAMYLCASSLPPGYEQYFGPGTRLTVT.

The chain has TRBV28 and TRBJ1-2; TRBD1 might be the D (6 bases). Trimming took off 4 bases at V and 4 bases at J, with 19 bases between the two ends. The germline V gene encodes CDR1 MDHEN and CDR2 SYDVKM. The CDR3 extends over 16 amino acids. CDR3 DNA: TGTGCCAGCAGTTCTCCTCTTTGGACAGAAACCTATGGCTACACCTTC. It yields the protein CASSSPLWTETYGYTF.

Worth noting for this clone: Mismatch with germline at one junction end may stem from a read error. The chain links TRBV7-7 to TRBJ2-1, with 9 bases aligning to TRBD1. The germline gives CDR1 SSHAT, CDR2 FNYEAQ (reference sequence). The CDR3 is 13 amino acids. The CDR3 region has the DNA TGTGCTAGCAGCTTGGGACAGGGAAGCGAGCAGTTCTTC. Residues: CASSLGQGSEQFF.

The table lists this clone with a few counts. The rearrangement joins TRBV5-1 to TRBJ2-5; TRBD2 aligns across 7 bases. The CDR3 extends over 13 amino acids. V lost 4 bases and J lost 4; bases outside the gene matches: 4. Germline CDR1 and CDR2: SGHRS and YFSETQ. The chain's CDR3 is CASSIREAETQYF. The DNA for the CDR3 is TGCGCCAGCAGCATTCGGGAGGCAGAGACCCAGTACTTC.

The gene calls are TRBV21-1 and TRBJ2-5; the table's D call of TRBD2 was not tested on the DNA. TRBV21-1 is a documented pseudogene. CDR3 length equals 15 residues. The CDR3 sequence is CASSNPVSGLETQYF. The DNA of the CDR3 is TGTGCCAGCAGCAATCCGGTAAGCGGGCTAGAGACCCAGTACTTC.

The V gene is TRBV28, the J gene TRBJ1-2, with TRBD1 identical over 7 bases. After removal of 3 bases from V and 7 bases from J, the junction contained 5 bases not matched to a gene. Germline V gene data show CDR1 as MDHEN and CDR2 as SYDVKM. The CDR3 runs 13 residues. CDR3 region: CASSFGQESGYTF. The CDR3 DNA follows: TGTGCCAGCAGTTTCGGACAGGAGTCTGGCTACACCTTC.

The rearrangement joins TRBV5-1 to TRBJ1-2; D is uncertain. Germline V lookup: CDR1 SGHRS, CDR2 YFSETQ. The CDR3 is made up of 12 amino acids. Trimming removed 7 bases at V and 0 bases at J, with 7 bases between. CDR3 coding DNA: TGCGCCAGCGGCGGGGCTAACTATGGCTACACCTTC. Amino acid sequence: CASGGANYGYTF.

The chain is built from TRBV4-1 and TRBJ2-6, with TRBD2 matching 12 bases. The V segment lost 5 bases and the J segment 2 bases; nucleotides outside the gene matches: 16. This CDR3 comprises 21 residues. Germline CDR1 and CDR2: MGHRA and YSYEKL. The CDR3 protein is CASSIAAPGLAGLPGANVLTF. The DNA for the CDR3 is TGCGCCAGCAGCATAGCCGCCCCTGGACTAGCGGGACTTCCTGGGGCCAACGTCCTGACTTTC.

V is TRBV28 and J is TRBJ2-1; no firm D call. CDR1 is MDHEN and CDR2 is SYDVKM in the germline V gene. This CDR3 has 12 amino acids. The ends were cut back, 6 bases at V and 2 bases at J, with 5 bases in the middle. The CDR3 protein is CASSSTYNEQFF. CDR3 bases: TGTGCCAGCAGCTCTACCTACAATGAGCAGTTCTTC.